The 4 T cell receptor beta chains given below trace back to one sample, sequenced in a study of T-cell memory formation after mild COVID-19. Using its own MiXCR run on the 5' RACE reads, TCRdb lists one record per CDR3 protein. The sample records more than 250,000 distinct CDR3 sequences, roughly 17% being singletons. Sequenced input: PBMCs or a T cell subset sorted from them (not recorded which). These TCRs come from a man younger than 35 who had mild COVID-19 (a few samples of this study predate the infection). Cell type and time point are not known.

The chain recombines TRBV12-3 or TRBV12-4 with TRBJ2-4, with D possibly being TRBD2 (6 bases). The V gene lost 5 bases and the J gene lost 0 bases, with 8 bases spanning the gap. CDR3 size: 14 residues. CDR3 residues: CASSEGLAKNIQYF. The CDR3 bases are TGTGCCAGCAGTGAGGGACTAGCCAAAAACATTCAGTACTTC.

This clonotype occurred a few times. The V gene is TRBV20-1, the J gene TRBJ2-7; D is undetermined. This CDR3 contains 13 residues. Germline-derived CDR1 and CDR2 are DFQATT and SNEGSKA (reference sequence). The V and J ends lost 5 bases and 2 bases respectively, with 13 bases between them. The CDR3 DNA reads TGCAGTGCTGCTACGGGTTTGACCTACGAGCAGTACGTC. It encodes CSAATGLTYEQYV.

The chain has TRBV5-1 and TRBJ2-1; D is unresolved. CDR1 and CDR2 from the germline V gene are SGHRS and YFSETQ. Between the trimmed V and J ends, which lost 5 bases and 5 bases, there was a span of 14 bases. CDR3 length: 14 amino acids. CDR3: CASSLPNRNNEQFF. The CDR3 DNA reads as TGCGCCAGCAGTCTACCTAATCGGAACAATGAGCAGTTCTTC.

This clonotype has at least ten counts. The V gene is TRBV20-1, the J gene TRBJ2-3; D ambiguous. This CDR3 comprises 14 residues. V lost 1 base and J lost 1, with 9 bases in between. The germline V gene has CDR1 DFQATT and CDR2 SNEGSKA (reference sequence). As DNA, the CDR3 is TGCAGTGCTAGAGTCCTTCGCGGCACAGATACGCAGTATTTT. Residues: CSARVLRGTDTQYF.